These 32 T cell receptor beta chains were all obtained from the same sample, sequenced in a study of human T cells and chemical hapten exposure. Sample time point: patch test 1, 2 weeks after DPC sensitization. As to treatment: therapeutic diphenylcyclopropenone sensitization with weekly scalp DPC. Using its own MiXCR run on the RACE reads, TCRdb lists one record per CDR3 protein. This table holds over 95,000 distinct CDR3 sequences, roughly 12% found once. Source: whole blood, taken in connection with sensitization to the hapten diphenylcyclopropenone (DPC). Receptors originate from a woman in her thirties or forties with alopecia areata. Some clones in this sample may be carry-over from other donors' samples.

This rearrangement joins TRBV15 to TRBJ1-4; weak D call: TRBD1 (5 bases). This CDR3 spans 15 amino acids. Germline lookup yields CDR1 LNHNV and CDR2 YYDKDF (reference sequence). V lost 4 bases, J lost 1 base, and 10 bases lay in between. The CDR3 here is CATSTSQGTNEKLFF. The CDR3 DNA reads TGTGCCACCAGCACCTCTCAGGGAACTAATGAAAAACTGTTTTTT.

This clonotype has ten or more counts. The chain employs TRBV4-2 and TRBJ2-4; TRBD1 matches 7 bases. J lost 0 bases, V lost 4 bases, and 3 bases had no gene match. The CDR3 has 15 residues. CDR1 LGHNA and CDR2 YNFKEQ come from the germline V gene. The CDR3 region has the DNA TGTGCCAGCAGCCCCACAGGGGAAGCCAAAAACATTCAGTACTTC. Amino acid sequence: CASSPTGEAKNIQYF.

The chain uses TRBV2 and TRBJ2-1, with D maybe TRBD1 (6 bases). The CDR3 covers 15 residues. Trimming removed 4 bases at V and 6 bases at J, with 16 bases between. The V gene's germline CDR1 is SNHLY and CDR2 FYNNEI. The CDR3 DNA reads TGTGCCAGCAGTGGTCAGGGGCATCCTCTCAATGAGCAGTTCTTC. It codes for CASSGQGHPLNEQFF.

This clonotype came up a few times. V is TRBV29-1 and J is TRBJ1-1; 7 bases line up with TRBD1. Germline values: CDR1 SQVTM, CDR2 ANQGSEA. Trimming cost V 6 bases and J 1 base; bases outside gene matches: 5. The CDR3 consists of 13 residues. The CDR3 sequence: CSVTGQSNTEAFF. The CDR3 DNA reads TGCAGCGTAACGGGACAGTCGAACACTGAAGCTTTCTTT.

V and J are TRBV28 and TRBJ1-1; 10 nucleotides line up with TRBD1. V gave up 1 base and J gave up 0 bases; unmatched junction bases: 5. The CDR3 covers 17 residues. Germline loops: CDR1 MDHEN, CDR2 SYDVKM. CDR3 region: CASSLLGQGLMNTEAFF. In DNA, the CDR3 is TGTGCCAGCAGTTTATTGGGACAGGGGTTGATGAACACTGAAGCTTTCTTT.

This clonotype showed up just a few times. The chain couples TRBV4-2 to TRBJ2-3, with D uncertain. Germline CDR1 reads LGHNA; CDR2 reads YNFKEQ. The CDR3 is 16 amino acids. Trimming shortened V by 1 base and J by 3 bases, and 14 bases separated the two germline ends. CDR3 residues: CASSQVSQRRTDTQYF. The DNA of the CDR3 is TGTGCCAGCAGCCAAGTGTCTCAACGGAGAACAGATACGCAGTATTTT.

The gene calls are TRBV9 and TRBJ2-7; a weak D match, TRBD2 (6 bases). This CDR3 has 14 amino acids. Between the trimmed V and J ends, which lost 0 bases and 0 bases, there was a span of 7 bases. CDR1 SGDLS and CDR2 YYNGEE come from the germline V gene. This CDR3 is CASSVGGDSYEQYF. The CDR3 DNA sequence: TGTGCCAGCAGCGTAGGGGGGGACTCCTACGAGCAGTACTTC. Filled out from reference TRBV9 and TRBJ2-7, the complete variable domain reads DSGVTQTPKHLITATGQRVTLRCSPRSGDLSVYWYQQSLDQGLQFLIQYYNGEERAKGNILERFSAQQFPDLHSELNLSSLELGDSALYFCASSVGGDSYEQYFGPGTRLTVT.

The V and J genes are TRBV29-1 and TRBJ2-5, with D perhaps given as TRBD1 or TRBD2 (5 bases each). The CDR3 loop spans 13 amino acids. The germline gives CDR1 SQVTM, CDR2 ANQGSEA. V was trimmed by 4 bases and J by 0 bases, leaving 9 bases between them. The CDR3 reads CSVGDPYQETQYF. The CDR3 DNA follows: TGCAGCGTTGGGGACCCCTACCAAGAGACCCAGTACTTC.

This rearrangement joins TRBV2 to TRBJ2-7; D is ambiguous. V gave up 0 bases and J gave up 5 bases, with 14 bases separating them. Germline V lookup: CDR1 SNHLY, CDR2 FYNNEI. The CDR3 loop spans 15 amino acids. The CDR3: CASSEARASGHEQYF. CDR3 DNA sequence: TGTGCCAGCAGTGAAGCGCGCGCATCCGGGCACGAGCAGTACTTC.

The table lists this clonotype with many counts. The rearrangement links TRBV7-8 to TRBJ2-7; 10 nucleotides line up with TRBD2. The CDR3 totals 17 residues. Germline V gene data show CDR1 as SGHVS and CDR2 as FQNEAQ. V lost 4 bases to trimming and J lost 0 bases; unmatched junction nucleotides: 9. The CDR3, as DNA: TGTGCCAGCAGCTCCACCCGGACTAGCGGTAGCTCCTACGAGCAGTACTTC. Translating gives CASSSTRTSGSSYEQYF.

This clonotype was counted a few times. V and J are TRBV6-6 and TRBJ1-5; the match to TRBD1 covers 7 bases. From germline, CDR1 is MNHNY and CDR2 SVGAGI (reference sequence). The CDR3 is 12 amino acids. Trimming took 6 bases from V and 8 from J; bases not matched to a gene: 4. The CDR3 is CASSQGGEPQHF. The CDR3 nucleotides are TGTGCCAGCAGCCAGGGGGGAGAGCCCCAGCATTTT.

There are many counts of this clonotype. This chain connects TRBV3-1 to TRBJ1-6; 8 bases map to TRBD1. The CDR3 consists of 13 residues. Germline-derived CDR1 and CDR2 are LGHDT and YNNKEL (reference sequence). V dropped 4 bases and J dropped 14; count of bases not matched to a gene: 7. CDR3: CASSPGQGGALHF. The CDR3 DNA is TGTGCCAGCAGCCCAGGACAGGGAGGTGCCCTCCACTTT.

As to this clonotype: At one of its ends the junction is not consistent with the germline gene, which may arise from a read error. The gene calls are TRBV5-1 and TRBJ2-3; perhaps TRBD2 as D (6 bases). This CDR3 contains 15 residues. The V gene's germline CDR1 is SGHRS and CDR2 YFSETQ. CDR3 sequence (DNA): TGCGCCAGCGGCTTTCGCGGGATAGGCACAGATACGCAGTATTTT. Encoded protein: CASGFRGIGTDTQYF.

This chain's CDR3 is CASSSQRAPQYF. The CDR3 coding sequence is TGTGCCAGCAGTTCCCAGCGGGCCCCACAGTATTTT. This chain links TRBV28 with TRBJ2-3; weak D call: TRBD2 (6 bases). Germline CDR1 MDHEN, CDR2 SYDVKM. This CDR3 spans 12 amino acids. V lost 4 bases to trimming and J lost 12 bases, with 14 bases between them.

This clonotype occurred a few times. The chain links TRBV19 to TRBJ2-3; 8 nucleotides align to TRBD1. The CDR3 is 14 residues long. Germline loops: CDR1 LNHDA, CDR2 SQIVND (reference sequence). The V and J ends lost 8 bases and 4 bases, in that order; junction bases with no gene match: 8. The CDR3 coding sequence is TGTGCCAGTCGCAAGGAGGACAGGGCAGATACGCAGTATTTT. Its protein is CASRKEDRADTQYF.

This clonotype was detected many times. The V gene is TRBV5-1, the J gene TRBJ1-1, with D perhaps TRBD1 (6 bases). This CDR3 has 14 amino acids. Germline loops: CDR1 SGHRS, CDR2 YFSETQ. V was cut by 5 bases and J by 1 base, with 12 bases left in between. CDR3 region: CASRGAPANTEAFF. Here the CDR3 DNA reads TGCGCCAGCAGGGGGGCACCCGCGAACACTGAAGCTTTCTTT.

The chain uses TRBV6-5 and TRBJ2-5; 7 bases fit TRBD1. This CDR3 region has 17 residues. The germline CDR1 and CDR2 sequences are MNHEY and SVGAGI. V lost 5 bases and J lost 4; bases outside the gene matches: 16. The CDR3 DNA follows: TGTGCCAGCAGTCTCTTCTACGGGACAGCCGAGGGAGAGACCCAGTACTTC. It codes for CASSLFYGTAEGETQYF.

This chain connects TRBV29-1 to TRBJ2-5; no definite D call. CDR3 length: 12 residues. CDR1 and CDR2 from the germline V gene are SQVTM and ANQGSEA. V was trimmed by 6 bases and J by 5 bases, leaving 13 bases between them. This CDR3 reads CSVAWGRETQYF. CDR3 nucleotide sequence: TGCAGCGTCGCCTGGGGTCGGGAGACCCAGTACTTC. Full variable domain (outside the CDR3, taken from reference TRBV29-1 and TRBJ2-5): SAVISQKPSRDICQRGTSLTIQCQVDSQVTMMFWYRQQPGQSLTLIATANQGSEATYESGFVIDKFPISRPNLTFSTLTVSNMSPEDSSIYLCSVAWGRETQYFGPGTRLLVL.

This clonotype was detected a few times. The genes are TRBV27 and TRBJ2-7; no definite D call. Trimming took off 0 bases at V and 0 bases at J, with 6 bases between the two ends. CDR1 and CDR2 from the germline V gene are MNHEY and SMNVEV (reference sequence). The length of the CDR3 is 14 residues. The CDR3 DNA reads TGTGCCAGCAGTTTATCGGCAGCCTCCTACGAGCAGTACTTC. Its translation is CASSLSAASYEQYF.

This clonotype was counted a few times. J is TRBJ1-2 and V is TRBV19; D gene unclear. CDR1 and CDR2 from the germline V gene are LNHDA and SQIVND (reference sequence). The CDR3 has 14 amino acids. V shed 1 base and J shed 0 bases, with 6 bases lying between them. This CDR3 reads CASSIAIANYGYTF. CDR3 nucleotide sequence: TGTGCCAGTAGTATAGCCATTGCTAACTATGGCTACACCTTC.

This clonotype was recorded a few times. This chain connects TRBV29-1 to TRBJ2-2, with D possibly TRBD1 on 6 matching bases. CDR1 is SQVTM and CDR2 is ANQGSEA in the germline V gene. V gave up 7 bases and J gave up 1 base, with 10 bases separating them. The CDR3 runs to 13 residues. CDR3 sequence reads: CSGKTGNTGELFF. CDR3 nucleotide sequence: TGCAGCGGGAAGACAGGGAACACCGGGGAGCTGTTTTTT.

This clonotype occurred many times. The chain links TRBV11-2 to TRBJ2-2; D is perhaps TRBD1 (5 bases). Germline lookup yields CDR1 SGHAT and CDR2 FQNNGV. V was shortened by 8 bases and J by 1 base, with 11 bases between the two germline ends. This CDR3 has 14 residues. CDR3 amino acids: CASFDSRNTGELFF. CDR3 bases: TGTGCCAGCTTCGACAGCCGGAACACCGGGGAGCTGTTTTTT.

The chain carries TRBV12-3 or TRBV12-4 and TRBJ2-5; D might be TRBD1 (5 bases). Trimming shortened V by 6 bases and J by 5 bases, and 22 bases separated the two germline ends. The CDR3 is 16 amino acids. For the CDR3, the DNA is TGTGCCAGCAGAGGCACAGGCCTGGCAGCGAGCGAGACCCAGTACTTC. Residues: CASRGTGLAASETQYF.

The chain combines TRBV4-1 with TRBJ2-7; D unresolved. CDR1 MGHRA and CDR2 YSYEKL come from the germline V gene. The CDR3 runs to 11 residues. Trimming took off 0 bases at V and 9 bases at J, with 6 bases between the two ends. CDR3 loop: CASSQDRSQYF. In nucleotides, the CDR3 is TGCGCCAGCAGCCAAGATCGGTCGCAGTACTTC.

This clonotype occurred many times. V usage is TRBV11-2 and J usage is TRBJ2-1, with D perhaps matching TRBD1 (6 bases). The germline V gene encodes CDR1 SGHAT and CDR2 FQNNGV. Trimming took 5 bases from V and 10 from J, leaving 15 bases between them. The CDR3 has 13 residues. This chain's CDR3 is CASSVYRESEQFF. The CDR3 DNA reads as TGTGCCAGCAGCGTGTACAGGGAAAGCGAGCAGTTCTTC.

This chain connects TRBV15 to TRBJ2-1; TRBD1 matches at 7 bases. The germline V gene has CDR1 LNHNV and CDR2 YYDKDF (reference sequence). CDR3 length: 18 residues. V lost 0 bases and J lost 0; bases outside the gene matches: 8. The DNA of the CDR3 is TGTGCCACCAGCAGAGACCACGCTCAGGGGGTCTCCTACAATGAGCAGTTCTTC. Its translation is CATSRDHAQGVSYNEQFF.

V usage is TRBV20-1 and J usage is TRBJ2-7, with 7 nucleotides matching TRBD2. CDR1 is DFQATT, CDR2 SNEGSKA, per germline (reference sequence). This CDR3 has 13 residues. Trimming removed 8 bases from V and 2 bases from J; junction bases left unmatched: 9. The CDR3 loop reads CSLTASGPYEQYF. For the CDR3, the DNA is TGCAGTCTGACGGCTAGCGGTCCCTACGAGCAGTACTTC.

This clonotype was counted only a few times. This chain connects TRBV6-5 to TRBJ2-7; TRBD2 matches 10 bases. Germline V gene lookup returns CDR1 MNHEY and CDR2 SVGAGI. V dropped 6 bases and J dropped 7; count of bases not matched to a gene: 9. This CDR3 is 14 amino acids long. CDR3 nucleotide sequence: TGTGCCAGCAGGACTCTAGCGGGAGCTGGGGAGCAGTACTTC. Translated, it gives CASRTLAGAGEQYF.

This clonotype was observed many times. The CDR3 loop reads CASSRDSKYEQYF. The CDR3 nucleotides are TGTGCCAGCAGCCGGGACAGTAAATACGAGCAGTACTTC. The V call is TRBV6-2 or TRBV6-3, the J call TRBJ2-7; 7 bases map to TRBD1. The CDR3 is 13 residues long. Germline V lookup: CDR1 MNHEY, CDR2 SVGEGT. V lost 6 bases, J lost 4 bases, and 6 bases stayed unmatched.

This chain links TRBV29-1 with TRBJ1-2; TRBD1 aligns across 7 bases. CDR1 and CDR2 (germline): SQVTM, ANQGSEA. The trim removed 2 bases at V and 8 bases at J, leaving 11 bases unmatched. CDR3 length: 14 residues. The CDR3 sequence is CSVEKTTGTDGYTF. The DNA of the CDR3 is TGCAGCGTTGAAAAAACCACAGGGACAGACGGCTACACCTTC.

This clonotype was picked up many times. This chain uses TRBV29-1 with TRBJ2-5, with a tentative D call TRBD1 (6 bases). V dropped 5 bases and J dropped 5 bases, with 18 bases sitting between them. The CDR3 consists of 14 residues. Germline values: CDR1 SQVTM, CDR2 ANQGSEA. The CDR3 nucleotides read TGCAGCGTTACACACTCGGACAGCTGGGAGACCCAGTACTTC. As protein: CSVTHSDSWETQYF.

The sample holds one count of this clonotype. The rearrangement links TRBV28 to TRBJ2-7; tentative D call: TRBD1 (5 bases). This CDR3 has 14 residues. Germline V gene sequence: CDR1 MDHEN, CDR2 SYDVKM. The germline V and J ends were trimmed by 6 bases and 2 bases, with 14 bases remaining between them. The CDR3 nucleotides are TGTGCCAGCAGCGAAGGGGCAGGCCCCTACGAGCAGTACTTC. It translates to CASSEGAGPYEQYF.